This T cell receptor (beta chain) was sequenced for a study of Ad26.COV2.S vaccination and SARS-CoV-2 variants (dated by TCRdb to the early 2020s). With regard to the full study: Vaccine-arm donors came from COV1001, a multicentre, randomized, double-blind, placebo-controlled phase I-IIa trial of Ad26.COV2.S in healthy adults. Ad26.COV2.S was administered intramuscularly at a dose of 5x10^10 or 1x10^11 viral particles, either as one shot or as two shots given 56 days apart. TCRbeta repertoire sequencing served as the tool for gauging how specific and how broad the SARS-CoV-2-reactive T cell receptors were following Ad26.COV2.S vaccination. A total of about 30 samples were included in the TCR-sequenced set, comprising roughly 19 Ad26.COV2.S vaccine recipients, 5 placebo recipients and 8 SARS-CoV-2 convalescent individuals. Trial participants were randomized into five groups of five: low-dose or high-dose Ad26.COV2.S given once or twice, or placebo on both occasions. Blinding of investigators to trial group allocation was maintained during experiments and outcome assessment.

In the case of this clone: Its antigen remains undetermined. Base quality data are lacking; no much larger clone is found one base away.

The CDR3 sequence holds 14 residues, the cysteine and phenylalanine included. Just the 42-base CDR3 DNA is kept, in frame starting at base 1. CDR1 LGHNA and CDR2 YNFKEQ were looked up in the germline V gene. V gives up 1 base and J gives up 5 bases, and the segment between their germline ends measures 8 bases. Summary of the overall study and its limitations: Compared with placebo recipients, Ad26.COV2.S recipients showed higher spike-specific TCR breadth (P = 0.0014). After vaccination, spike-specific CD8+ and CD4+ T cell responses were reported to show substantial breadth. The authors noted that the TCR breadth and depth analyses may have underestimated total T cell responses. Comparable non-spike TCR breadth was observed between vaccine and placebo recipients, consistent with only spike being contained in the vaccine. Comparing responses between vaccine doses or regimens was not something the study was powered to do.

This sample's treatment or condition label indicates: 19 received Ad26.COV2.S at low or high dose, single or two shots; 5 received placebo; per-sample allocation not given. For vaccine and placebo recipients, repertoires were sequenced using samples collected on day 63 after the first injection. Between 29 July and 7 August 2020, Cohort 1b enrolled around 25 adults aged 18-55 years at one site in Boston, USA. Ad26.COV2.S consisted of a replication-incompetent adenovirus type 26 vector by which a prefusion-stabilized SARS-CoV-2 spike protein from the original Wuhan strain was expressed. The immunoSEQ Assay was used to sequence TCRbeta CDR3 regions. After extraction, genomic DNA underwent amplification by bias-controlled multiplex PCR, followed by high-throughput sequencing. Turning to the authors' computational methods: To quantify the absolute abundance of every unique TCRbeta CDR3 region, sequences were collapsed and filtered. Usable DNA was measured by amplifying reference genes present in all nucleated cells, and TCRbeta template counts were normalized to that usable DNA to estimate T cell fraction. Repertoire TCRs were annotated as SARS-CoV-2-specific when V gene, CDR3 amino acid sequence and J gene were exactly matched to a known reactive TCR set. The reference SARS-CoV-2 TCR set was obtained from MIRA and was filtered for enrichment in COVID-19-positive ImmuneCODE repertoires, whereby public or cross-reactive TCRs were removed. Using the MIRA antigens, annotated TCRs were further analysed by specific ORF or by position within an ORF. Depth was the summed frequency of annotated unique rearrangements, while breadth was defined as annotated unique rearrangements over total unique productive rearrangements. Two-sided Wilcoxon rank-sum tests were used to compare TCR breadth between groups. TCRdb took this table from immuneACCESS and kept in-frame rearrangements with V and J called. Such tables lack part of the clones; where checked against another copy, unresolved V genes explain under half of the gap, and the rest is unexplained. The V and J calls and the clone size are those of that table, but D and trimming were determined from the DNA. Present in this sample are approximately 500,000 clones, approximately 90% of which were seen just once. The top ten hold around 13% of the sample.

The sample in question was peripheral blood, obtained in a trial of Ad26.COV2.S vaccine versus placebo. The sequence is built from TRBV4-2 and TRBJ1-4, with no D gene named confidently. This clonotype was sampled from a person aged 18 to 65 who received the Ad26.COV2.S COVID-19 vaccine or a placebo. The CDR3 reads CASSQVTGNEKLFF. The DNA sequence is as follows: TGTGCCAGCAGCCAAGTTACGGGAAATGAAAAACTGTTTTTT.